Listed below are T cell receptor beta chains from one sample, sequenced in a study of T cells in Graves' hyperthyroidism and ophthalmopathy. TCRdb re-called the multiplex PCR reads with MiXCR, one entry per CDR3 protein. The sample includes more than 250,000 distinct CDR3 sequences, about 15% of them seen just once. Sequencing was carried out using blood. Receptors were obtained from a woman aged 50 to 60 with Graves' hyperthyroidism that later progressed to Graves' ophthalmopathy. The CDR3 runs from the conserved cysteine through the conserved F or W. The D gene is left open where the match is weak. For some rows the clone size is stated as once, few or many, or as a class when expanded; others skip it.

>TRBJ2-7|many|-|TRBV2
TGTGCCAGCAAAAAGGAAGGGACGGGCGAGCAGTACTTC
CASKKEGTGEQYF
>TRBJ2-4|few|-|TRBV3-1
TGTGCCAGCAGCCAAGACCGGGGCAAAAACATTCAGTACTTC
CASSQDRGKNIQYF
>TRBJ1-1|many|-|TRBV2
TGTGCCAGCGAAACACCGAACACTGAAGCTTTCTTT
CASETPNTEAFF
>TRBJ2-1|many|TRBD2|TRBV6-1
TGTGCCAGCAGTGAAGCGGGACTAGCGGGAGGGCCGAGAGAGCAGTTCTTC
CASSEAGLAGGPREQFF
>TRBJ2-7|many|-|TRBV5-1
TGCGCCAGCGGGGATGGGGGGCCCACCTACGAGCAGTACTTC
CASGDGGPTYEQYF
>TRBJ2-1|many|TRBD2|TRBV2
TGTGCCAGCAGAGTTACTAGCGGGAGGGACAATGAGCAGTTCTTC
CASRVTSGRDNEQFF
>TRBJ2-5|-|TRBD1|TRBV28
TGTGCCAGCAGATTCGATAAGGGGGCTACGGAGACCCAGTACTTC
CASRFDKGATETQYF
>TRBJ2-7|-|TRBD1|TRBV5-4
TGTGCCAGCAGACGGGGACAGGGTAGCTCCTACGAGCAGTACTTC
CASRRGQGSSYEQYF
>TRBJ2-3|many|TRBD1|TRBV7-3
TGTGCCAGCAGCTTACTGACAGGGGCCACAGATACGCAGTATTTT
CASSLLTGATDTQYF
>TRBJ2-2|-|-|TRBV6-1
TGTGCCAGCCAGGCCGTGGTCACCGGGGAGCTGTTTTTT
CASQAVVTGELFF
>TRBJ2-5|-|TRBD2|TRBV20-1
TGCAGTGCTAACCCTAGCGGGAGACTCCAAGAGACCCAGTACTTC
CSANPSGRLQETQYF
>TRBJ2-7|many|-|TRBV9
TGTGCCAGCAGCGTAAGGGGACTCCCCTCCGAGCAGTACTTC
CASSVRGLPSEQYF
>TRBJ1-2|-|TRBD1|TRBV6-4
TGTGCCAGCGCGTTTAGGGGGCTACGTGGCTACACCTTC
CASAFRGLRGYTF
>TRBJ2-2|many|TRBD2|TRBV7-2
TGTGCCAGCAGCCCGACTAGCGGGAGGGGCCTGAACACCGGGGAGCTGTTTTTT
CASSPTSGRGLNTGELFF
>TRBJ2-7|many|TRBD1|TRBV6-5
TGTGCCAGCAGTTACTCAGGGGGCCGGTCCTACGAGCAGTACTTC
CASSYSGGRSYEQYF
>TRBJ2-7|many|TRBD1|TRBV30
TGTGCCTGGAGTGGGGGACAGGGGGCGCCCGGCGAGCAGTACTTC
CAWSGGQGAPGEQYF
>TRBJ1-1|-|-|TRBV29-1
TGCAGCGTTGAAACACTGTTTACAACTGAAGCTTTCTTT
CSVETLFTTEAFF
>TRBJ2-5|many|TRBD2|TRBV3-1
TGTGCCAGCAGCCCTCGCCGCGGGGGAATGGAGACCCAGTACTTC
CASSPRRGGMETQYF
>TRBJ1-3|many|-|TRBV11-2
TGTGCCAGCAGCTTAGCCCGGAACACCATATATTTT
CASSLARNTIYF
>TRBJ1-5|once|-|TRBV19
TGTGCCAGTAGTATAGACAGGGGAGGCGATCAGCCCCAGCATTTT
CASSIDRGGDQPQHF
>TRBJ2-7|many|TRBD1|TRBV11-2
TGTGCCAGCAGCCACCTACAGGGGCTCCGTCCCTACGAGCAGTACTTC
CASSHLQGLRPYEQYF
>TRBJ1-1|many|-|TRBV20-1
TGCAGTGCTAGGACCGATCCAATGAACACTGAAGCTTTCTTT
CSARTDPMNTEAFF
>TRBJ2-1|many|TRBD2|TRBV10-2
TGCGCCAGCAGTCGGACTAGCGGGAGAAATGAGCAGTTCTTC
CASSRTSGRNEQFF
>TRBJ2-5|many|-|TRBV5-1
TGCGCCAGCAGCATTCGACTAGATCGACCGGAGACCCAGTACTTC
CASSIRLDRPETQYF
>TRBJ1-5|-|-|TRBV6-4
TGTGCCAGCAGTGCCCTCGGGCGCGTTCAGCCCCAGCATTTT
CASSALGRVQPQHF
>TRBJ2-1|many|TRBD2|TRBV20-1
TGCAGTGCCACTAGCGGGAGGGTGAATGAGCAGTTCTTC
CSATSGRVNEQFF
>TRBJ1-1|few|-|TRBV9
TGTGCCAGCAGCCCACAAACGGCGGGGGGCCCCGAAGCTTTCTTT
CASSPQTAGGPEAFF
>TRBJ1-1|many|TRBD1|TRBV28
TGTGCCAGCAGTAGCCGGGGCAGGGGGCCAAGGGCTTTCTTT
CASSSRGRGPRAFF